The 8 T cell receptor beta chains listed next were all sequenced from one sample in a study of beta chain features in type 1 diabetes. The isolated RNA, all of it, was reverse transcribed, so expressed TCRB transcripts were what got sequenced. Here immunoSEQ multiplex PCR was the method, and the copy in TCRdb shows in-frame clones only, minus some. In the table there are 900,000 or so clones, about 17% of which are singletons. The sequenced sample was naive CD4+ T cells from blood. These receptors were obtained from a woman aged 18-29 years in good health.

This clone was detected a few times. This rearrangement joins TRBV5-4 to TRBJ2-2; 9 nucleotides align to TRBD1. Germline CDR1 reads SGHNT; CDR2 reads YYREEE (reference sequence). The CDR3 is made up of 15 amino acids. The trim removed 3 bases at V and 5 bases at J, leaving 5 bases unmatched. CDR3 sequence: CASSWAGTGTGELFF. In DNA, the CDR3 is TGTGCCAGCAGCTGGGCCGGGACAGGGACCGGGGAGCTGTTTTTT.

This sequence joins TRBV5-5 and TRBJ2-5; no clear D gene. V lost 4 bases, J lost 1 base, and 11 bases lay in between. The germline V gene encodes CDR1 SGHKS and CDR2 YYEKEE (reference sequence). There are 14 residues in the CDR3. The CDR3 DNA reads as TGTGCCAGCAGCCCCTCTCATAGCCAAGAGACCCAGTACTTC. This encodes CASSPSHSQETQYF.

The V and J genes are TRBV27 and TRBJ2-5, with D tentatively TRBD1 (6 bases). The germline V and J ends were trimmed by 6 bases and 5 bases, with 19 bases remaining between them. In germline, CDR1 is MNHEY, CDR2 SMNVEV (reference sequence). The CDR3 has 15 amino acids. The CDR3, as DNA: TGTGCCAGCAGGGGGATAGGGACAATGTGGGAGACCCAGTACTTC. It translates to CASRGIGTMWETQYF.

The chain combines TRBV5-1 with TRBJ2-1; possible D gene TRBD2, 5 bases. This CDR3 contains 15 residues. Germline V CDR1 and CDR2: SGHRS, YFSETQ. V gave up 0 bases and J gave up 9 bases, with 16 bases separating them. The chain's CDR3 is CASSLAGYLSGEQFF. The CDR3 nucleotides are TGCGCCAGCAGCTTGGCGGGGTACCTATCGGGTGAGCAGTTCTTC. The full variable domain, completed using reference TRBV5-1 and TRBJ2-1, is KAGVTQTPRYLIKTRGQQVTLSCSPISGHRSVSWYQQTPGQGLQFLFEYFSETQRNKGNFPGRFSGRQFSNSRSEMNVSTLELGDSALYLCASSLAGYLSGEQFFGPGTRLTVL.

V is TRBV5-1 and J is TRBJ2-5; possibly TRBD1 for D (6 bases). The CDR3 runs to 15 residues. The germline CDR1 and CDR2 sequences are SGHRS and YFSETQ. V was clipped by 4 bases and J by 5 bases, with 18 bases between them. CDR3 sequence: CASSLTGSPRETQYF. The CDR3 DNA follows: TGCGCCAGCAGCCTTACAGGGTCTCCCCGGGAGACCCAGTACTTC.

This clone was detected a few times. The chain has TRBV18 and TRBJ2-1, with 10 bases matching TRBD2. The CDR3 contains 14 residues. J gave up 7 bases and V 8 bases, and 8 bases lay outside the gene matches. Germline V lookup: CDR1 KGHSH, CDR2 LQKENI. Here the CDR3 reads CASQREGRHNEQFF. The CDR3 DNA sequence: TGTGCCAGCCAGCGGGAGGGCCGTCATAATGAGCAGTTCTTC.

The chain carries TRBV6-5 and TRBJ1-1; no reliable D call. CDR3 length: 14 residues. CDR1 is MNHEY, CDR2 SVGAGI, per germline. V gave up 6 bases and J gave up 1 base, with 12 bases separating them. CDR3 bases: TGTGCCAGCAGCGAAGGACTGTCGAACACTGAAGCTTTCTTT. Translating gives CASSEGLSNTEAFF.

This clone was seen a few times. The CDR3 coding sequence is TGTGCCAGCAGTTTGAGGAGGTTTGCTTTCTTT. Protein sequence: CASSLRRFAFF. The chain is built from TRBV28 and TRBJ1-1; D remains unclear. V lost 3 bases and J lost 11, with 10 bases in between. Germline assignment: CDR1 MDHEN and CDR2 SYDVKM. The length of the CDR3 is 11 residues.